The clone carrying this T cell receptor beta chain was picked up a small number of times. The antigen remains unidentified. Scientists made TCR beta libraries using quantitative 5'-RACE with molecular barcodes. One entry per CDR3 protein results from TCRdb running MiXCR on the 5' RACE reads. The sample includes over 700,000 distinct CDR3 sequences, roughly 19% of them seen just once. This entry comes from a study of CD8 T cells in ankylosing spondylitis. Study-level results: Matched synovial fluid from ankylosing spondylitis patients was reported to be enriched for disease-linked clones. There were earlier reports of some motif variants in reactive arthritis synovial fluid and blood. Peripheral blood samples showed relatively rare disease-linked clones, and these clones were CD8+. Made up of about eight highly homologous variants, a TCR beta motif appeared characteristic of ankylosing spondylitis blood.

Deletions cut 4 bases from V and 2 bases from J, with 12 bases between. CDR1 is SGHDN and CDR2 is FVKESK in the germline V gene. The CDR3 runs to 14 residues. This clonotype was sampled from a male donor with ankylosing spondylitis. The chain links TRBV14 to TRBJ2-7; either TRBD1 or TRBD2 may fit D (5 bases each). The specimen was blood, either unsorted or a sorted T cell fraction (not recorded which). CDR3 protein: CASSPGSFTYEQYF. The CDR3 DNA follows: TGTGCCAGCAGCCCAGGGAGTTTCACCTACGAGCAGTACTTC.